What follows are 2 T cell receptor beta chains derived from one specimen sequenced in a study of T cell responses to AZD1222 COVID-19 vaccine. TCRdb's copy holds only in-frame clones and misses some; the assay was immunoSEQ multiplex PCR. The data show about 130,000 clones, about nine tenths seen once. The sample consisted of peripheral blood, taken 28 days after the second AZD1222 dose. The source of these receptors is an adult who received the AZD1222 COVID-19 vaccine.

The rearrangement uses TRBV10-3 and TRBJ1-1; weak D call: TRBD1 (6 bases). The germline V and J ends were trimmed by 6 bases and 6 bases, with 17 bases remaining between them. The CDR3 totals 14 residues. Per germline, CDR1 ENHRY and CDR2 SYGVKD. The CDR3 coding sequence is TGTGCCATCAGGCGCGCAGGGGCCCACGCTGAAGCTTTCTTT. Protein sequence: CAIRRAGAHAEAFF.

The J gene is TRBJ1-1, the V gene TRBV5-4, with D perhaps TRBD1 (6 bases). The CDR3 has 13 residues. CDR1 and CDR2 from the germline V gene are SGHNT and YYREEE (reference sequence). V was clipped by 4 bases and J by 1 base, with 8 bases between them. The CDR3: CASSRDTNTEAFF. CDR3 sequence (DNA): TGTGCCAGCAGCCGGGACACGAACACTGAAGCTTTCTTT.